Below, one T cell receptor beta chain is given with its context. Its antigen is not identified. Sorting defined conventional CD4 T cells as CD4+CD127+. This CDR3 has 13 amino acids. Germline assignment: CDR1 SGHRS and CDR2 YFSETQ. V dropped 4 bases and J dropped 2 bases, with 7 bases sitting between them. The sample comes from a study of B cell selection in AIRE deficiency. The table came from immunoSEQ multiplex PCR; TCRdb's copy has only in-frame clones and leaves some out. In the table there are about 25,000 clones, 90% to 98% of which are singletons. Broader study findings: Shorter CDR3s marked shared Treg sequences, biased toward few non-templated insertions. Of a few thousand shared Treg TCRbeta sequences, over 25% were healthy-only, around 9.3% patient-only. TCRbeta-only data showed roughly 37% of shared healthy Treg sequences in healthy Tconv.

The receptor was derived from a human donor in good health. Sequenced input: CD4+CD127+ conventional T cells sorted from PBMCs. The gene calls are TRBV5-1 and TRBJ2-1, with a weak D call TRBD2 (5 bases). Here the CDR3 reads CASSHGAYNEQFF. For the CDR3, the DNA is TGCGCCAGCAGCCACGGGGCCTACAATGAGCAGTTCTTC.